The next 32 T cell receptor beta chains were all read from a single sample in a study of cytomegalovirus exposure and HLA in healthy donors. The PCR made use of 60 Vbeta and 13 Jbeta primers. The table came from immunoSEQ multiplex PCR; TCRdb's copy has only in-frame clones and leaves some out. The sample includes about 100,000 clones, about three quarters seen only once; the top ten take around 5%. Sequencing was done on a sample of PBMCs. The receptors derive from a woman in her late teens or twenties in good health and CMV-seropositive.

The CDR3 reads CASSVGQAGRSGNTIYF. CDR3 sequence (DNA): TGTGCCAGCAGCGTAGGCCAGGCAGGGCGATCTGGAAACACCATATATTTT. The V call is TRBV9, the J call TRBJ1-3, with D tentatively TRBD1 (5 bases). Trimming took off 0 bases at V and 1 base at J, with 14 bases between the two ends. The CDR3 length is 17 residues. Germline V gene lookup returns CDR1 SGDLS and CDR2 YYNGEE. Based on the CDR3 plus reference TRBV9 and TRBJ1-3, the full variable domain is DSGVTQTPKHLITATGQRVTLRCSPRSGDLSVYWYQQSLDQGLQFLIQYYNGEERAKGNILERFSAQQFPDLHSELNLSSLELGDSALYFCASSVGQAGRSGNTIYFGEGSWLTVV.

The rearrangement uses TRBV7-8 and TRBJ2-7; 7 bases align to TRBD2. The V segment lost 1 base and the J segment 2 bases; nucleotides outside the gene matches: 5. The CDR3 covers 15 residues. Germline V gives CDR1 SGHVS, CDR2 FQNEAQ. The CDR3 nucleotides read TGTGCCAGCAGCTTAGTAGCTAGCGGCCCCTACGAGCAGTACTTC. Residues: CASSLVASGPYEQYF.

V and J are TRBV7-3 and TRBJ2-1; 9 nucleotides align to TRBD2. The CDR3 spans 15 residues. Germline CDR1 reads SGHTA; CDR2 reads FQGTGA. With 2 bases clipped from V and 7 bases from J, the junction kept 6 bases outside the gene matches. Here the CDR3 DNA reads TGTGCCAGCAGCTTAGCGGGAGGGCCTTTGAATGAGCAGTTCTTC. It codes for CASSLAGGPLNEQFF.

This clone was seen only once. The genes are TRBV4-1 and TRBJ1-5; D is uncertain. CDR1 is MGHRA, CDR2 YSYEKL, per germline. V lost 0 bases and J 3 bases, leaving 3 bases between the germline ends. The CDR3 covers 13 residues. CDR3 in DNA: TGCGCCAGCAGCCAAGACAACAATCAGCCCCAGCATTTT. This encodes CASSQDNNQPQHF.

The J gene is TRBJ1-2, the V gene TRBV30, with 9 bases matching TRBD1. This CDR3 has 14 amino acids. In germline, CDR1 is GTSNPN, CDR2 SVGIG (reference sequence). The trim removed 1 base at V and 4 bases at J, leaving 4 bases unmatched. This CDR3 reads CAWSGTGVIYGYTF. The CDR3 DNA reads TGTGCCTGGAGTGGGACAGGGGTGATCTATGGCTACACCTTC. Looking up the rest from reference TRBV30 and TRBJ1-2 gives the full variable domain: SQTIHQWPATLVQPVGSPLSLECTVEGTSNPNLYWYRQAAGRGLQLLFYSVGIGQISSEVPQNLSASRPQDRQFILSSKKLLLSDSGFYLCAWSGTGVIYGYTFGSGTRLTVV.

The CDR3, as DNA: TGTGCCAGCAGTTCACTAGTTTACGAGCAGTACTTC. Protein product: CASSSLVYEQYF. The V gene is TRBV6-6, the J gene TRBJ2-7, with D perhaps TRBD2 (5 bases). The V gene lost 4 bases and the J gene lost 4 bases, with 8 bases spanning the gap. The CDR3 extends over 12 amino acids. The germline CDR1 and CDR2 sequences are MNHNY and SVGAGI (reference sequence).

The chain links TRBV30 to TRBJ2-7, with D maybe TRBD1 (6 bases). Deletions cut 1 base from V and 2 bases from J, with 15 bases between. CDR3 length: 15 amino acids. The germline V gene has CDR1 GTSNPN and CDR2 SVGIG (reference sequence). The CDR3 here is CAWSASGQGTYEQYF. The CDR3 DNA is TGTGCCTGGAGTGCCTCGGGACAAGGAACCTACGAGCAGTACTTC.

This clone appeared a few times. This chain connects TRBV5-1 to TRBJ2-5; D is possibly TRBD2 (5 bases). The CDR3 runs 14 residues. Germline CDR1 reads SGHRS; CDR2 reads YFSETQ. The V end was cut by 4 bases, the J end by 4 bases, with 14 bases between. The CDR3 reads CASSIDIGRETQYF. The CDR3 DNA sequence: TGCGCCAGCAGCATTGATATTGGGAGAGAGACCCAGTACTTC.

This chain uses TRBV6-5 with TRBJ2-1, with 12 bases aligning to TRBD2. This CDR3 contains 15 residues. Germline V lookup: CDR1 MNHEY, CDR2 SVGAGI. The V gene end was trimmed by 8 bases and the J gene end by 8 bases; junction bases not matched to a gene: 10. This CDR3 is CASQPTLAGGDEQFF. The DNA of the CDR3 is TGTGCCAGCCAGCCCACCCTAGCGGGAGGGGATGAGCAGTTCTTC.

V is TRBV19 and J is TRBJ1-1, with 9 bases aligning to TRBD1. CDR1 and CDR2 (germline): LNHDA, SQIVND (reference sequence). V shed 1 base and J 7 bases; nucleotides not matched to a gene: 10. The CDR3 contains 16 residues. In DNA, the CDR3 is TGTGCCAGTAGTATAGGCCAGGGACAGGGACTGCGTGAAGCTTTCTTT. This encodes CASSIGQGQGLREAFF.

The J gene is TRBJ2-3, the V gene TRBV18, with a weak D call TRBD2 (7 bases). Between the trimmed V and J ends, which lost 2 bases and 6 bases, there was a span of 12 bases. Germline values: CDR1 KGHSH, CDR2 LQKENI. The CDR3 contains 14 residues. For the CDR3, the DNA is TGTGCCAGCTCACCAGTCAGGGGAGGGGATACGCAGTATTTT. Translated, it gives CASSPVRGGDTQYF.

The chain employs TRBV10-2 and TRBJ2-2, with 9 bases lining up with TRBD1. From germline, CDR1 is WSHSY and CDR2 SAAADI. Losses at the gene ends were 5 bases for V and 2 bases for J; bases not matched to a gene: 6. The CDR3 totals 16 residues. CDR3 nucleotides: TGCGCCAGCAGTCGCTGGACAGGGGCCAACACCGGGGAGCTGTTTTTT. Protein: CASSRWTGANTGELFF.

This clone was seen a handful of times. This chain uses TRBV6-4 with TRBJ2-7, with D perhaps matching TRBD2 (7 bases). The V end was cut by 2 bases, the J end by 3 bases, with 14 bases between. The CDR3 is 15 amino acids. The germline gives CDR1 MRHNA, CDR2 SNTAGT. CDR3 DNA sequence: TGTGCCAGCAGTGACCCCCGGGGGGCCCTCTACGAGCAGTACTTC. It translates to CASSDPRGALYEQYF.

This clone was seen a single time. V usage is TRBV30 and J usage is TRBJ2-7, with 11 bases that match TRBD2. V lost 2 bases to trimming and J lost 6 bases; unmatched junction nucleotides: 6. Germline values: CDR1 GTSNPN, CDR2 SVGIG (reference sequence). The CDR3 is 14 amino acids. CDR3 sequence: CAWSFTSGRAEQYF. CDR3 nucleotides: TGTGCCTGGAGTTTTACTAGCGGGAGAGCCGAGCAGTACTTC.

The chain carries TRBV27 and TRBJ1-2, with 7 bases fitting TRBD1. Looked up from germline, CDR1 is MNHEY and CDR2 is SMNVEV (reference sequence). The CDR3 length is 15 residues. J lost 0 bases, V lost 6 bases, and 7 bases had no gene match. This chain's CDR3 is CASSRGTAPNYGYTF. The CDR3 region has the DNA TGTGCCAGCAGCCGAGGGACAGCTCCTAACTATGGCTACACCTTC.

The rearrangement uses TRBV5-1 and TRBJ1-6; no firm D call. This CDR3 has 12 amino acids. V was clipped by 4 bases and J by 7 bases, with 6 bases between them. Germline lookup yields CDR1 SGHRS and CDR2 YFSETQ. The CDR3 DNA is TGCGCCAGCAGCGAGATGAATTCACCCCTCCACTTT. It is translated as CASSEMNSPLHF.

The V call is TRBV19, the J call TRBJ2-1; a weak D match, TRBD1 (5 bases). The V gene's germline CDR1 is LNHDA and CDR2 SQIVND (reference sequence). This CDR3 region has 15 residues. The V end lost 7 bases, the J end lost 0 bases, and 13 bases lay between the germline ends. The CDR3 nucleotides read TGTGCCAGTACGCAGGGCGGACACTCCTACAATGAGCAGTTCTTC. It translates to CASTQGGHSYNEQFF.

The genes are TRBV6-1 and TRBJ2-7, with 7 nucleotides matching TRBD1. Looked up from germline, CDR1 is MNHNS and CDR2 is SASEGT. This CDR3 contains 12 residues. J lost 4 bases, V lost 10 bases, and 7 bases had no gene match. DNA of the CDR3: TGTGCCACTTGGGACAGCCCTTACGAGCAGTACTTC. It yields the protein CATWDSPYEQYF.

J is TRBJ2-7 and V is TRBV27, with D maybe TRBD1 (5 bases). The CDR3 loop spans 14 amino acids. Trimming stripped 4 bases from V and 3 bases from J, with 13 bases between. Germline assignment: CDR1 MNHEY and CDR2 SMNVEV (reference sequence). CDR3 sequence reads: CASSSSQGVYEQYF. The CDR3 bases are TGTGCCAGCAGTTCCAGCCAGGGCGTCTACGAGCAGTACTTC.

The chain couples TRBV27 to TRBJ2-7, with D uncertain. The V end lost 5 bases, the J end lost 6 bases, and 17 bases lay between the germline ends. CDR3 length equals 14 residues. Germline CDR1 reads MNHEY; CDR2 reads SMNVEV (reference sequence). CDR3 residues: CASSLHITWSEQYF. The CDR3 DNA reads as TGTGCCAGCAGTCTGCATATTACATGGTCCGAGCAGTACTTC.

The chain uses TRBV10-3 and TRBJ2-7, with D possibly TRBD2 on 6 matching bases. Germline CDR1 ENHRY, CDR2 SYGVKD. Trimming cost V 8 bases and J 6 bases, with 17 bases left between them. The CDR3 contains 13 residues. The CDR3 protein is CAIGTPKFGEQYF. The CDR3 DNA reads TGTGCCATCGGGACTCCGAAGTTTGGCGAGCAGTACTTC.

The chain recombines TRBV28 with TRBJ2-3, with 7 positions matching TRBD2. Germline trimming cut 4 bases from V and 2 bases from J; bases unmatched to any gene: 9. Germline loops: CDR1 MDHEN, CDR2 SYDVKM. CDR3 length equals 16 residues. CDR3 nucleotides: TGTGCCAGCAGTTCCCTCCGGACTAGTCTCACAGATACGCAGTATTTT. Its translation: CASSSLRTSLTDTQYF. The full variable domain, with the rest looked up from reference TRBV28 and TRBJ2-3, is DVKVTQSSRYLVKRTGEKVFLECVQDMDHENMFWYRQDPGLGLRLIYFSYDVKMKEKGDIPEGYSVSREKKERFSLILESASTNQTSMYLCASSSLRTSLTDTQYFGPGTRLTVL.

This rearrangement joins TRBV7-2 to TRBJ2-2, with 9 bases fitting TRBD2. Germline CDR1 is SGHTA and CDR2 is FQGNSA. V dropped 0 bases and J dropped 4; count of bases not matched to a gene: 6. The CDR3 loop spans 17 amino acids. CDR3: CASSLASGSAITGELFF. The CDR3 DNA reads TGTGCCAGCAGCTTAGCTAGCGGGAGCGCTATCACCGGGGAGCTGTTTTTT.

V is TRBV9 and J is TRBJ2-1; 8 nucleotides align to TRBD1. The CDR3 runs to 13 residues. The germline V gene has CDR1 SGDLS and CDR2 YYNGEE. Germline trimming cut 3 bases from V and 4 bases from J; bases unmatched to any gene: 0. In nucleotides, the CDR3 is TGTGCCAGCAGCGGGACAGGGTACAATGAGCAGTTCTTC. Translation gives CASSGTGYNEQFF.

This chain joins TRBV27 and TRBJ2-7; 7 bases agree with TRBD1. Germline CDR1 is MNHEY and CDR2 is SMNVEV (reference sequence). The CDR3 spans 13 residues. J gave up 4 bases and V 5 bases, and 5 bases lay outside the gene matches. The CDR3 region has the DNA TGTGCCAGCAGTCTTCCAGGGGGATACGAGCAGTACTTC. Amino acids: CASSLPGGYEQYF.

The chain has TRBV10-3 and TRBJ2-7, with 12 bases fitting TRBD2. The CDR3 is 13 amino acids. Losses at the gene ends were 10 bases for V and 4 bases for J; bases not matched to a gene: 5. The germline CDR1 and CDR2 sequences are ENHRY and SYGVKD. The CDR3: CASRLAGAYEQYF. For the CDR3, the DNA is TGTGCCAGCCGACTAGCGGGAGCTTACGAGCAGTACTTC.

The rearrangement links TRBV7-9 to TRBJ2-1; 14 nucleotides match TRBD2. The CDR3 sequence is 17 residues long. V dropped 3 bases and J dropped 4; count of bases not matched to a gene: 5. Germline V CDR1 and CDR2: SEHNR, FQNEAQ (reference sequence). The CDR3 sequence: CASSFPTSGREYNEQFF. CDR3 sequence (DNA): TGTGCCAGCAGCTTCCCGACTAGCGGGAGGGAATACAATGAGCAGTTCTTC.

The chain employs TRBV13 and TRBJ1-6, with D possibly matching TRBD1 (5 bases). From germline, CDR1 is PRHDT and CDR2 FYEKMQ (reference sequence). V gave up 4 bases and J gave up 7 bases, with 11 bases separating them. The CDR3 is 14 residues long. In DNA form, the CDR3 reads TGTGCCAGCAGCTCCGGGGGAGGGAATTCACCCCTCCACTTT. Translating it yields CASSSGGGNSPLHF.

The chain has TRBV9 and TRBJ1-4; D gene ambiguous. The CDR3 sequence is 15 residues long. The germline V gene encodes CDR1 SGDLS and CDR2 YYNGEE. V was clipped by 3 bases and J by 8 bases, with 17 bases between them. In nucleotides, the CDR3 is TGTGCCAGCAGCGGAACCGGGATGGCAAGGGAAAAACTGTTTTTT. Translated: CASSGTGMAREKLFF.

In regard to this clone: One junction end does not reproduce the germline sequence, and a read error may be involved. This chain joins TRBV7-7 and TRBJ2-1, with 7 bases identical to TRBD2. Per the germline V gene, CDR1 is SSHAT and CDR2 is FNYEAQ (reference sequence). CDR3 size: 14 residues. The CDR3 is CASSSAGAGDEQFF. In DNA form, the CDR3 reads TGTGCTAGCAGCTCGGCGGGAGCCGGCGATGAGCAGTTCTTC.

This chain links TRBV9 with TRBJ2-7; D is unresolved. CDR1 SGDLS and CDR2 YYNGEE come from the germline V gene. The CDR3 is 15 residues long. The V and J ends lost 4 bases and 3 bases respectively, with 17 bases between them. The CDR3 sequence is CASSPDLGPDYEQYF. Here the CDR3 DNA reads TGTGCCAGCAGCCCAGACCTGGGCCCGGACTACGAGCAGTACTTC.

The CDR3 nucleotides read TGCGCCAGCAGTGAGTCGGAGGGAGGGGAGCAGTTCTTC. Protein sequence: CASSESEGGEQFF. This chain links TRBV10-1 with TRBJ2-1, with TRBD2 matching over 7 bases. Losses at the gene ends were 0 bases for V and 10 bases for J; bases not matched to a gene: 3. Germline V lookup: CDR1 WNHNN, CDR2 SYGVQD (reference sequence). This CDR3 spans 13 amino acids.